The 14 T cell receptor beta chains given below trace back to one sample, sequenced in a study of blood T cells in healthy people across ages. Through a sample-barcoded 5' primer and a J-beta primer mix, a second PCR was run for about 7 to 12 cycles. TCRdb re-called the 5' RACE reads through MiXCR, storing one row per CDR3 protein. The sample holds approximately 320,000 distinct CDR3 sequences, roughly a quarter seen once. Sequencing was performed on blood. Every receptor here comes from an older woman in good health.

This clonotype has a handful of counts. V and J are TRBV11-2 and TRBJ1-3, with 7 bases aligning to TRBD1. Trimming took 0 bases from V and 4 from J; bases not matched to a gene: 18. The CDR3 runs 20 residues. Germline V gene sequence: CDR1 SGHAT, CDR2 FQNNGV. In DNA form, the CDR3 reads TGTGCCAGCAGCTTAGATCCACTCTTCAGACAGGGAGAGTACGGAAACACCATATATTTT. Amino acid sequence: CASSLDPLFRQGEYGNTIYF.

The CDR3 is CSAYHSGRSDGELFF. The CDR3 coding sequence is TGCAGTGCGTATCATAGCGGGAGGTCGGACGGGGAGCTGTTTTTT. The chain employs TRBV20-1 and TRBJ2-2; 10 bases fit TRBD2. CDR1 is DFQATT, CDR2 SNEGSKA, per germline (reference sequence). The CDR3 totals 15 residues. With V trimmed by 6 bases and J by 7 bases, 11 bases remained unmatched.

J is TRBJ2-3 and V is TRBV5-1, with D perhaps matching TRBD1 (6 bases). V lost 3 bases, J lost 6 bases, and 17 bases lay in between. Germline V gene data show CDR1 as SGHRS and CDR2 as YFSETQ. The CDR3 runs 15 residues. In nucleotides, the CDR3 is TGCGCCAGCAGCTGGGGCGACAGGAGTTCCGATACGCAGTATTTT. Translating gives CASSWGDRSSDTQYF.

This clonotype was seen a handful of times. A single base separates this from a much larger clone, so it may be a read error. The chain recombines TRBV3-1 with TRBJ2-2; 8 bases line up with TRBD2. From germline, CDR1 is LGHDT and CDR2 YNNKEL (reference sequence). The CDR3 is 16 residues long. CDR3 residues: CAGSPRLAGNTGELFF. The CDR3 bases are TGTGCCGGCAGCCCGCGGCTAGCGGGGAACACCGGGGAGCTGTTTTTT. Filled out from reference TRBV3-1 and TRBJ2-2, the complete variable domain reads DTAVSQTPKYLVTQMGNDKSIKCEQNLGHDTMYWYKQDSKKFLKIMFSYNNKELIINETVPNRFSPKSPDKAHLNLHINSLELGDSAVYFCAGSPRLAGNTGELFFGEGSRLTVL.

This clonotype was detected a few times. The V and J genes are TRBV28 and TRBJ1-6; D possibly corresponds to TRBD1 (5 bases). With 5 bases removed from V and 3 bases from J, the gap between germline ends came to 11 bases. Per the germline V gene, CDR1 is MDHEN and CDR2 is SYDVKM. The CDR3 runs to 15 residues. This CDR3 reads CASSVGQLYNSPLHF. CDR3 sequence (DNA): TGTGCCAGCAGTGTGGGGCAGCTCTATAATTCACCCCTCCACTTT.

Only a few counts were recorded for this clonotype. This chain connects TRBV5-1 to TRBJ2-1; D is undetermined. This CDR3 is built from 15 residues. Germline CDR1 SGHRS, CDR2 YFSETQ. Trimming stripped 4 bases from V and 9 bases from J, with 20 bases between. Here the CDR3 DNA reads TGCGCCAGCAGCCTCCCAACCGGGCCCTTGAGTGAGCAGTTCTTC. Translating gives CASSLPTGPLSEQFF.

The rearrangement joins TRBV7-9 to TRBJ2-3, with 9 bases identical to TRBD1. CDR3 size: 15 residues. From germline, CDR1 is SEHNR and CDR2 FQNEAQ (reference sequence). With 4 bases clipped from V and 2 bases from J, the junction kept 4 bases outside the gene matches. CDR3 protein: CASSSQGAATDTQYF. The CDR3 DNA reads TGTGCCAGCAGCTCACAGGGGGCGGCCACAGATACGCAGTATTTT. The full variable domain, in which reference TRBV7-9 and TRBJ2-3 provide the parts outside the CDR3, is DTGVSQNPRHKITKRGQNVTFRCDPISEHNRLYWYRQTLGQGPEFLTYFQNEAQLEKSRLLSDRFSAERPKGSFSTLEIQRTEQGDSAMYLCASSSQGAATDTQYFGPGTRLTVL.

V usage is TRBV10-3 and J usage is TRBJ2-3; D is perhaps TRBD1 (6 bases). Trimming pared 6 bases from V and 1 base from J, leaving 11 bases between. Per the germline V gene, CDR1 is ENHRY and CDR2 is SYGVKD. CDR3 length: 14 residues. CDR3 in DNA: TGTGCCATCAGCCGGGACACAGGCACAGATACGCAGTATTTT. Amino acid sequence: CAISRDTGTDTQYF.

The chain recombines TRBV20-1 with TRBJ1-2, with D unclear. The germline V gene has CDR1 DFQATT and CDR2 SNEGSKA (reference sequence). CDR3 size: 12 residues. Written as DNA, the CDR3 is TGCAGCCCCTCAGGAAGGGCGGAGGGCTACACCTTC. As protein: CSPSGRAEGYTF.

This clonotype has a handful of counts. This chain uses TRBV7-2 with TRBJ2-3, with D perhaps TRBD1 or TRBD2 (5 bases each). V lost 8 bases to trimming and J lost 2 bases, with 17 bases between them. CDR3 length equals 15 residues. From germline, CDR1 is SGHTA and CDR2 FQGNSA. CDR3 loop: CASYRDGKNTDTQYF. Here the CDR3 DNA reads TGTGCCAGCTACCGGGACGGAAAAAACACAGATACGCAGTATTTT.

V is TRBV7-2 and J is TRBJ2-5; 14 bases are shared with TRBD2. CDR1 is SGHTA, CDR2 FQGNSA, per germline. This CDR3 has 16 residues. Unmatched junction bases numbered 7, after V lost 5 bases and J lost 5 bases. CDR3 bases: TGTGCCAGCAGCGAAAGACTAGCGGGAGGGATGGAGACCCAGTACTTC. Protein: CASSERLAGGMETQYF.

This clonotype showed up just a few times. The chain combines TRBV18 with TRBJ2-7; maybe TRBD2 (7 bases). Germline V gene lookup returns CDR1 KGHSH and CDR2 LQKENI. Trimming took 6 bases from V and 2 from J, leaving 11 bases between them. The CDR3 length is 13 residues. This chain's CDR3 is CASSTGGPYEQYF. CDR3 nucleotide sequence: TGTGCCAGCTCCACGGGGGGCCCCTACGAGCAGTACTTC.

This clonotype occurred a few times. This sequence joins TRBV7-2 and TRBJ1-5, with D maybe TRBD1 (6 bases). This CDR3 spans 14 amino acids. V was cut by 6 bases and J by 3 bases, with 12 bases left in between. Germline V gene sequence: CDR1 SGHTA, CDR2 FQGNSA. CDR3 loop: CASRPTGINQPQHF. CDR3 DNA sequence: TGTGCCAGCAGACCGACAGGAATCAATCAGCCCCAGCATTTT.

The genes are TRBV4-2 and TRBJ1-4, with D possibly TRBD1 on 6 matching bases. The CDR3 length is 16 residues. With 0 bases removed from V and 2 bases from J, the gap between germline ends came to 10 bases. Germline CDR1 and CDR2: LGHNA and YNFKEQ. The CDR3 DNA follows: TGTGCCAGCAGCCAAGACCGGCAGGGGACTAATGAAAAACTGTTTTTT. Amino acids: CASSQDRQGTNEKLFF.